The 19 T cell receptor beta chains given below trace back to one sample, sequenced in a study of shared clonotypes between healthy human individuals. The assay was immunoSEQ multiplex PCR, and TCRdb's table has in-frame clones only and misses some. This sample yields around 2,000,000 clones, of which about 93% are seen a single time; more than 1.5% belongs to the top ten. As defined, naive CD8 cells were CD45RO-negative and positively selected for CCR7, with terminally differentiated effector memory CD45RA+ cells excluded. The sequencing input was naive CD8+ T cells from PBMCs. These receptors all come from a man aged 18 to 35 in good health. Some clones in this sample may be carry-over from other donors' samples.

Notes on this clone: Other DNA sequences of this sample code for an identical CDR3. J is TRBJ2-7 and V is TRBV7-9; D unresolved. V lost 1 base to trimming and J lost 3 bases, with 7 bases between them. The CDR3 covers 13 residues. Germline values: CDR1 SEHNR, CDR2 FQNEAQ (reference sequence). Written as DNA, the CDR3 is TGTGCCAGCAGCTTAGATTACAGCTACGAGCAGTACTTC. This translates into CASSLDYSYEQYF.

This rearrangement joins TRBV6-6 to TRBJ2-3; 8 bases are shared with TRBD1. This CDR3 region has 14 residues. V was pared by 6 bases and J by 5 bases, with 7 bases of the junction left unmatched. Per germline, CDR1 MNHNY and CDR2 SVGAGI (reference sequence). This CDR3 reads CASSRGQERDTQYF. CDR3 sequence (DNA): TGTGCCAGCAGCCGGGGACAGGAGAGAGATACGCAGTATTTT.

The V gene is TRBV4-1, the J gene TRBJ1-5; no definite D call. Trimming cost V 1 base and J 1 base, with 5 bases left between them. From germline, CDR1 is MGHRA and CDR2 YSYEKL. The CDR3 has 14 amino acids. The CDR3 loop is CASSQADSNQPQHF. CDR3 nucleotide sequence: TGCGCCAGCAGCCAAGCGGACAGCAATCAGCCCCAGCATTTT.

This clone was observed once. The chain employs TRBV27 and TRBJ2-1, with D perhaps matching TRBD2 (5 bases). In germline, CDR1 is MNHEY, CDR2 SMNVEV (reference sequence). Trimming pared 4 bases from V and 0 bases from J, leaving 13 bases between. The CDR3 contains 16 residues. The CDR3 is CASSSGSGSSYNEQFF. The CDR3 nucleotides read TGTGCCAGCAGTTCCGGAAGCGGAAGCTCCTACAATGAGCAGTTCTTC.

The chain recombines TRBV27 with TRBJ2-5; no definite D call. CDR1 is MNHEY, CDR2 SMNVEV, per germline (reference sequence). V lost 6 bases and J 2 bases, leaving 7 bases between the germline ends. The length of the CDR3 is 12 residues. The CDR3 DNA follows: TGTGCCAGCAGATCCACTCAAGAGACCCAGTACTTC. Its protein product is CASRSTQETQYF.

The table lists this clone with a count of one. V gene TRBV7-9 combines with J gene TRBJ1-2, with unresolved D. Trimming removed 5 bases at V and 3 bases at J, with 13 bases between. Germline CDR1 reads SEHNR; CDR2 reads FQNEAQ (reference sequence). The CDR3 sequence is 14 residues long. CDR3 residues: CASSPAAPYYGYTF. Here the CDR3 DNA reads TGTGCCAGCAGCCCCGCGGCCCCCTACTATGGCTACACCTTC.

The chain combines TRBV5-4 with TRBJ2-1, with 10 nucleotides matching TRBD2. CDR1 and CDR2 from the germline V gene are SGHNT and YYREEE (reference sequence). V dropped 4 bases and J dropped 0; count of bases not matched to a gene: 7. The CDR3 contains 17 residues. CDR3 sequence (DNA): TGTGCCAGCAGCCTGGATGGACTAGCGGACTCCTACAATGAGCAGTTCTTC. This codes for CASSLDGLADSYNEQFF.

The CDR3 coding sequence is TGTGCCAGCAGCTTACCACTGAGGGGAGACACCGGGGAGCTGTTTTTT. As protein: CASSLPLRGDTGELFF. The chain has TRBV7-9 and TRBJ2-2; D tentatively fits TRBD1 or TRBD2 (5 bases each). Germline CDR1 is SEHNR and CDR2 is FQNEAQ (reference sequence). V was pared by 2 bases and J by 3 bases, with 13 bases between. The CDR3 runs 16 residues.

This sequence joins TRBV25-1 and TRBJ1-2, with 8 bases identical to TRBD1. The CDR3 has 15 amino acids. J was trimmed by 3 bases and V by 1 base; bases with no gene match: 4. Per the germline V gene, CDR1 is MGHDK and CDR2 is SYGVNS. CDR3 loop: CASSESETGDYGYTF. CDR3 in DNA: TGTGCCAGCAGTGAATCAGAGACAGGGGACTATGGCTACACCTTC.

This chain uses TRBV19 with TRBJ1-1, with 8 bases that match TRBD1. There are 14 residues in the CDR3. V dropped 4 bases and J dropped 3; count of bases not matched to a gene: 4. CDR1 and CDR2 (germline): LNHDA, SQIVND (reference sequence). The CDR3 bases are TGTGCCAGTAGTACCCAACAGGGGGACACTGAAGCTTTCTTT. It yields the protein CASSTQQGDTEAFF.

This chain uses TRBV11-3 with TRBJ2-3; D is perhaps TRBD2 (6 bases). Germline values: CDR1 SGHNT, CDR2 YENEEA. The CDR3 totals 15 residues. V lost 2 bases and J 4 bases, leaving 13 bases between the germline ends. CDR3 DNA sequence: TGTGCCAGCAGCTTAAAACGGGAGATCCCAGATACGCAGTATTTT. Its protein product is CASSLKREIPDTQYF.

V gene TRBV28 combines with J gene TRBJ1-4; no firm D call. The CDR3 covers 14 residues. CDR1 MDHEN and CDR2 SYDVKM come from the germline V gene. The V end lost 6 bases, the J end lost 4 bases, and 12 bases lay between the germline ends. The CDR3 nucleotides read TGTGCCAGCAGGGAGTTTCGAGTTAATGAAAAACTGTTTTTT. This encodes CASREFRVNEKLFF.

The CDR3 is CASSPVLAGGTEQYF. As DNA, the CDR3 is TGTGCCAGCAGCCCCGTTCTAGCGGGAGGTACCGAGCAGTACTTC. The V call is TRBV7-8, the J call TRBJ2-7; 11 nucleotides match TRBD2. Germline loops: CDR1 SGHVS, CDR2 FQNEAQ. Unmatched junction bases numbered 9, after V lost 5 bases and J lost 6 bases. The length of the CDR3 is 15 residues.

This chain links TRBV28 with TRBJ2-1, with D tentatively TRBD1 (7 bases). Trimming took 4 bases from V and 5 from J, leaving 15 bases between them. This CDR3 has 15 amino acids. Germline-derived CDR1 and CDR2 are MDHEN and SYDVKM. The CDR3 here is CASSSGGRYDNEQFF. In nucleotides, the CDR3 is TGTGCCAGCAGTTCAGGGGGGAGATACGACAATGAGCAGTTCTTC.

The V call is TRBV28, the J call TRBJ2-7; TRBD1 or TRBD2 may be the D gene (6 bases each). CDR1 is MDHEN, CDR2 SYDVKM, per germline. Trimming shortened V by 7 bases and J by 6 bases, and 25 bases separated the two germline ends. The CDR3 spans 16 residues. The CDR3 DNA reads TGTGCCAGCACCATCTGGGGGGCAACCCTACGAGGCGAGCAGTACTTC. Translating it yields CASTIWGATLRGEQYF.

The chain combines TRBV6-6 with TRBJ1-2; no firm D call. From germline, CDR1 is MNHNY and CDR2 SVGAGI (reference sequence). Trimming took 0 bases from V and 6 from J, leaving 8 bases between them. The length of the CDR3 is 13 residues. The CDR3 DNA is TGTGCCAGCAGTTACTCGAAAGGGAATGGCTACACCTTC. Translating gives CASSYSKGNGYTF.

The rearrangement uses TRBV28 and TRBJ2-2; D gene unclear. CDR3 length: 15 amino acids. Germline loops: CDR1 MDHEN, CDR2 SYDVKM. The V gene lost 3 bases and the J gene lost 0 bases, with 8 bases spanning the gap. Here the CDR3 reads CASSFGDPNTGELFF. The DNA of the CDR3 is TGTGCCAGCAGTTTTGGAGACCCGAACACCGGGGAGCTGTTTTTT.

This chain uses TRBV9 with TRBJ2-2; D is possibly TRBD2 (6 bases). CDR1 and CDR2 (germline): SGDLS, YYNGEE. V dropped 4 bases and J dropped 5 bases, with 9 bases sitting between them. The CDR3 runs to 13 residues. This CDR3 is CASSRSGTGELFF. In DNA, the CDR3 is TGTGCCAGCAGCCGCAGCGGGACCGGGGAGCTGTTTTTT. The complete variable domain, with remaining parts taken from reference TRBV9 and TRBJ2-2, reads DSGVTQTPKHLITATGQRVTLRCSPRSGDLSVYWYQQSLDQGLQFLIQYYNGEERAKGNILERFSAQQFPDLHSELNLSSLELGDSALYFCASSRSGTGELFFGEGSRLTVL.

The rearrangement links TRBV5-1 to TRBJ2-3; D may be TRBD1 (5 bases). This CDR3 comprises 17 residues. The ends were cut back, 6 bases at V and 0 bases at J, with 20 bases in the middle. Germline V gene data show CDR1 as SGHRS and CDR2 as YFSETQ. The CDR3 here is CASTGETGAISTDTQYF. The CDR3 DNA follows: TGCGCCAGCACCGGAGAAACAGGAGCCATTAGCACAGATACGCAGTATTTT. Based on the CDR3 plus reference TRBV5-1 and TRBJ2-3, the full variable domain is KAGVTQTPRYLIKTRGQQVTLSCSPISGHRSVSWYQQTPGQGLQFLFEYFSETQRNKGNFPGRFSGRQFSNSRSEMNVSTLELGDSALYLCASTGETGAISTDTQYFGPGTRLTVL.